There are many counts of the clone carrying this T cell receptor beta chain. Germline assignment: CDR1 MNHEY and CDR2 SVGAGI. The CDR3 totals 15 residues. Trimming cost V 2 bases and J 4 bases, with 14 bases left between them. This sample was included in a study of blood T cells in healthy people across ages. The authors ran a second PCR of 7 to 11 cycles using a sample-barcoded 5' primer and a J-beta primer mix. Every sample gave at least 2.5 million paired-end reads containing CDR3. TCRdb used MiXCR to reprocess the 5' RACE reads, holding one entry per CDR3 protein. The table includes 1.5 million to 2 million distinct CDR3 sequences, about 30% detected once.

The genes are TRBV6-5 and TRBJ2-5; D is unresolved. The source is a young woman in good health. What was sequenced was blood. The CDR3 region is CASSYVAGLGETQYF. The CDR3 DNA sequence: TGTGCCAGCAGTTACGTGGCCGGATTAGGAGAGACCCAGTACTTC.